This T cell receptor (beta chain) was identified in a study of CD8+ T cells in alopecia areata. Study in general: Tofacitinib dosing lasted 6 to 18 months, which was then followed by 6 months off drug. Study-level findings and limits: Relative to normal scalp, lesional scalp, especially alopecia totalis/universalis, showed higher clonality.

Note on this clone: Its antigen is undetermined.

Separation by sorting yielded CD4+ and CD8+ T cells from PBMCs. Following RNA extraction, reverse transcription yielded cDNA that acted as the sequencing template. Generated by immunoSEQ multiplex PCR, the TCRdb table keeps only in-frame clones and is missing some. The sample carries 140,000 to 150,000 clones, roughly 62% recorded once. Germline V gene sequence: CDR1 SGDLS, CDR2 YYNGEE. The V end lost 0 bases, the J end lost 2 bases, and 12 bases lay between the germline ends. The CDR3 is 17 amino acids. Sequenced here: CD4+ T cells sorted from blood, sampled at week 0. The receptor was derived from a human donor with alopecia areata. The gene calls are TRBV9 and TRBJ2-6; weak D call: TRBD1 (6 bases). This CDR3 is CASSVGGPGAGANVLTF. In DNA, the CDR3 is TGTGCCAGCAGCGTAGGAGGCCCAGGGGCTGGGGCCAACGTCCTGACTTTC.